A selection of T cell receptor beta chains follows, all from one sample in a study of shared clonotypes between healthy human individuals. Sequencing was performed with immunoSEQ multiplex PCR; in TCRdb, only in-frame clones are kept and a portion is missing. The data hold some 800,000 clones, with 90% to 95% observed a single time. Specimen: naive CD8+ T cells sorted from blood. These receptor sequences come from a man younger than 45 in good health. Each CDR3 is given with its conserved first and last residue. A D gene is named only where the DNA matches it firmly. Expanded clones get a size class; other rows say once, few or many, or leave the size out.

14 | TRBJ2-7 | TRBD2 | NA | TRBV7-6 | CASSPLSGIREQYF | TGTGCCAGCAGCCCGCTAAGCGGGATTCGTGAGCAGTACTTC
16 | TRBJ1-3 | NA | NA | TRBV28 | CASSLPRPENGNTIYF | TGTGCCAGCAGTTTACCGAGGCCCGAGAACGGAAACACCATATATTTT
14 | TRBJ1-2 | NA | NA | TRBV28 | CASSPGLGVDGYTF | TGTGCCAGCAGTCCCGGTCTGGGGGTCGATGGCTACACCTTC
13 | TRBJ2-1 | TRBD2 | NA | TRBV6-1 | CASDGQEAGEQFF | TGTGCCAGCGACGGCCAGGAAGCGGGAGAGCAGTTCTTC
18 | TRBJ2-6 | NA | NA | TRBV7-2 | CASSLADRLETGANVLTF | TGTGCCAGCAGCTTAGCCGACAGGCTCGAAACTGGGGCCAACGTCCTGACTTTC
15 | TRBJ2-7 | NA | NA | TRBV15 | CATSRDLSDLNEQYF | TGTGCCACCAGCAGAGATCTGTCAGATCTCAACGAGCAGTACTTC
15 | TRBJ2-1 | TRBD2 | NA | TRBV7-3 | CASSLVSSGRNEQFF | TGTGCCAGCAGCTTAGTGTCTAGCGGTCGCAATGAGCAGTTCTTC
15 | TRBJ2-1 | NA | NA | TRBV27 | CASTWGDPRTNEQFF | TGTGCCAGCACCTGGGGGGACCCCCGCACGAATGAGCAGTTCTTC
13 | TRBJ2-7 | NA | NA | TRBV18 | CASSFSASYEQYF | TGTGCCAGCTCATTTTCCGCATCCTACGAGCAGTACTTC
12 | TRBJ2-7 | TRBD1 | NA | TRBV29-1 | CSVGGQGAKQYF | TGCAGCGTTGGAGGACAGGGGGCAAAGCAGTACTTC
14 | TRBJ2-7 | NA | NA | TRBV7-3 | CASSPHGYSYEQYF | TGTGCCAGCAGCCCGCACGGGTACTCCTACGAGCAGTACTTC
13 | TRBJ1-5 | NA | NA | TRBV19 | CASDGQLNQPQHF | TGTGCCAGTGACGGACAGCTCAATCAGCCCCAGCATTTT
13 | TRBJ2-7 | NA | once | TRBV9 | CASSATSFHEQYF | TGTGCCAGCAGCGCGACTAGTTTCCACGAGCAGTACTTC
17 | TRBJ2-1 | TRBD2 | NA | TRBV7-6 | CASSLDRPSGNKNEQFF | TGTGCCAGCAGCTTAGATCGGCCTAGCGGGAATAAAAATGAGCAGTTCTTC
15 | TRBJ2-7 | TRBD1 | NA | TRBV28 | CASSPDRRSTYEQYF | TGTGCCAGCAGCCCGGACAGGAGATCGACCTACGAGCAGTACTTC
21 | TRBJ2-1 | NA | NA | TRBV28 | CASREQGPVSLVPGRGNEQFF | TGTGCCAGCAGGGAACAGGGGCCCGTCTCGTTAGTTCCGGGGCGGGGGAATGAGCAGTTCTTC
13 | TRBJ2-5 | NA | NA | TRBV11-1 | CASSFTGQETQYF | TGTGCCAGCAGCTTCACAGGCCAAGAGACCCAGTACTTC
14 | TRBJ2-1 | NA | NA | TRBV7-7 | CASSLVGGSDEQFF | TGTGCCAGCAGCTTAGTCGGGGGCTCGGATGAGCAGTTCTTC
14 | TRBJ1-2 | NA | once | TRBV2 | CASSETPENYGYTF | TGTGCCAGCAGTGAAACCCCCGAGAACTATGGCTACACCTTC
16 | TRBJ2-1 | TRBD2 | NA | TRBV7-9 | CASSLVVAGEYNEQFF | TGTGCCAGCAGCTTAGTCGTAGCGGGGGAATACAATGAGCAGTTCTTC
14 | TRBJ2-7 | NA | NA | TRBV28 | CASSSGTLSYEQYF | TGTGCCAGCAGCTCCGGGACACTCTCCTACGAGCAGTACTTC
14 | TRBJ2-2 | NA | NA | TRBV29-1 | CSVVFTGYTGELFF | TGCAGCGTTGTTTTTACAGGGTACACCGGGGAGCTGTTTTTT
15 | TRBJ2-4 | TRBD1 | NA | TRBV5-4 | CASSLTGGSKNIQYF | TGTGCCAGCAGCTTGACAGGGGGATCCAAAAACATTCAGTACTTC
15 | TRBJ2-7 | NA | once | TRBV7-8 | CASSLSQGVPYEQYF | TGTGCCAGCAGCTTAAGTCAGGGAGTCCCCTACGAGCAGTACTTC
15 | TRBJ2-5 | TRBD2 | NA | TRBV7-3 | CASSSWTSGTETQYF | TGTGCCAGCAGCTCCTGGACTAGCGGGACCGAGACCCAGTACTTC
13 | TRBJ1-2 | TRBD1 | NA | TRBV28 | CASSLGTAYGYTF | TGTGCCAGCAGTTTGGGGACAGCCTATGGCTACACCTTC
14 | TRBJ2-7 | NA | once | TRBV5-1 | CASSWTSGSYEQYF | TGCGCCAGCAGCTGGACCAGTGGCTCCTACGAGCAGTACTTC
15 | TRBJ1-1 | TRBD1 | NA | TRBV19 | CASTRDSFPNTEAFF | TGTGCCAGTACTAGGGACAGCTTCCCGAACACTGAAGCTTTCTTT
13 | TRBJ1-2 | NA | medium-sized | TRBV27 | CASSLDSFHGYTF | TGTGCCAGCAGTTTAGACAGCTTTCATGGCTACACCTTC
16 | TRBJ2-7 | NA | NA | TRBV10-3 | CAISTGSSLMAYEQYF | TGTGCCATCAGTACAGGGTCATCCTTAATGGCCTACGAGCAGTACTTC
15 | TRBJ2-7 | TRBD2 | NA | TRBV28 | CASSPRPSGYYEQYF | TGTGCCAGCAGTCCCCGTCCTAGCGGCTACTACGAGCAGTACTTC
15 | TRBJ1-1 | TRBD1 | once | TRBV27 | CASSRGQALGTEAFF | TGTGCCAGCAGTAGGGGACAGGCGCTCGGCACTGAAGCTTTCTTT
12 | TRBJ2-5 | NA | NA | TRBV6-5 | CASSPQGETQYF | TGTGCCAGCAGTCCCCAGGGCGAGACCCAGTACTTC
14 | TRBJ2-1 | NA | NA | TRBV7-2 | CASSPTGSYNEQFF | TGTGCCAGCAGCCCCACCGGGTCCTACAATGAGCAGTTCTTC
15 | TRBJ2-1 | TRBD2 | NA | TRBV7-9 | CASSTRTSGRIEQFF | TGTGCCAGCAGCACTCGGACTAGCGGGAGGATTGAGCAGTTCTTC
15 | TRBJ1-1 | NA | few | TRBV27 | CASSLGGMRLPEAFF | TGTGCCAGCAGTTTAGGGGGCATGCGGTTACCTGAAGCTTTCTTT
15 | TRBJ1-1 | NA | NA | TRBV12-2 | CASRLVSPTDTEAFF | TGTGCAAGTCGCTTAGTTTCGCCTACTGACACTGAAGCTTTCTTT
16 | TRBJ1-1 | NA | NA | TRBV28 | CASSFPPGRENTEAFF | TGTGCCAGCAGTTTTCCCCCGGGACGGGAGAACACTGAAGCTTTCTTT
18 | TRBJ2-1 | NA | NA | TRBV9 | CASSVELTEASNYNEQFF | TGTGCCAGCAGCGTAGAGTTAACGGAAGCGAGTAACTACAATGAGCAGTTCTTC
15 | TRBJ2-3 | NA | NA | TRBV2 | CASSQGRISTDTQYF | TGTGCCAGCAGCCAGGGCAGGATTAGCACAGATACGCAGTATTTT
11 | TRBJ2-7 | NA | NA | TRBV11-2 | CASRWGREQYF | TGTGCCAGCAGATGGGGGCGCGAGCAGTACTTC
19 | TRBJ2-1 | TRBD2 | NA | TRBV4-1 | CASSQSPLLAGGSYNEQFF | TGCGCCAGCAGCCAAAGCCCCCTACTAGCGGGGGGCTCCTACAATGAGCAGTTCTTC
13 | TRBJ2-7 | NA | NA | TRBV19 | CASSSRAGAEQYF | TGTGCCAGTAGTTCCCGAGCAGGGGCCGAGCAGTACTTC
12 | TRBJ2-5 | NA | NA | TRBV6-5 | CASSRGQETQYF | TGTGCCAGCAGTAGAGGGCAAGAGACCCAGTACTTC
14 | TRBJ2-7 | NA | NA | TRBV9 | CASSVRDGSYEQYF | TGTGCCAGCAGCGTTCGGGACGGATCCTACGAGCAGTACTTC
16 | TRBJ2-5 | TRBD1 | once | TRBV7-8 | CASSLGPGTGGETQYF | TGTGCCAGCAGCCTAGGCCCCGGGACAGGGGGAGAGACCCAGTACTTC
15 | TRBJ2-3 | NA | NA | TRBV30 | CAWSWSASWTDTQYF | TGTGCCTGGAGTTGGTCCGCCTCTTGGACAGATACGCAGTATTTT
16 | TRBJ2-1 | TRBD1 | NA | TRBV29-1 | CSVEDPGTGYLNEQFF | TGCAGCGTTGAAGATCCCGGGACAGGGTATTTGAATGAGCAGTTCTTC
13 | TRBJ2-7 | TRBD2 | NA | TRBV5-4 | CASSWGGVGEQYF | TGTGCCAGCAGCTGGGGAGGGGTCGGCGAGCAGTACTTC
9 | TRBJ2-3 | NA | NA | TRBV27 | CAISDTQYF | TGTGCCATATCAGATACGCAGTATTTT
15 | TRBJ2-7 | NA | NA | TRBV5-1 | CASTPLGQDYGEQYF | TGCGCCAGCACCCCCTTGGGGCAGGATTATGGGGAGCAGTACTTC
14 | TRBJ2-3 | NA | NA | TRBV27 | CASSLLDSTDTQYF | TGTGCCAGCAGTTTACTGGACAGCACAGATACGCAGTATTTT
14 | TRBJ2-7 | TRBD1 | NA | TRBV5-1 | CASSEDRGSYEQYF | TGCGCCAGCAGCGAGGACAGGGGCTCCTACGAGCAGTACTTC
14 | TRBJ2-1 | TRBD1 | once | TRBV7-9 | CASSGDRGYNEQFF | TGTGCCAGCAGCGGGGACAGGGGATACAATGAGCAGTTCTTC
15 | TRBJ1-2 | NA | NA | TRBV30 | CACDIRGHDNYGYTF | TGTGCCTGTGATATTCGGGGACACGACAACTATGGCTACACCTTC
11 | TRBJ1-4 | NA | NA | TRBV15 | CATSSNEKLFF | TGTGCCACCAGCAGTAATGAAAAACTGTTTTTT
15 | TRBJ2-7 | TRBD2 | NA | TRBV27 | CASRPLGLGDYEQYF | TGTGCCAGCAGGCCTTTGGGACTAGGGGACTACGAGCAGTACTTC